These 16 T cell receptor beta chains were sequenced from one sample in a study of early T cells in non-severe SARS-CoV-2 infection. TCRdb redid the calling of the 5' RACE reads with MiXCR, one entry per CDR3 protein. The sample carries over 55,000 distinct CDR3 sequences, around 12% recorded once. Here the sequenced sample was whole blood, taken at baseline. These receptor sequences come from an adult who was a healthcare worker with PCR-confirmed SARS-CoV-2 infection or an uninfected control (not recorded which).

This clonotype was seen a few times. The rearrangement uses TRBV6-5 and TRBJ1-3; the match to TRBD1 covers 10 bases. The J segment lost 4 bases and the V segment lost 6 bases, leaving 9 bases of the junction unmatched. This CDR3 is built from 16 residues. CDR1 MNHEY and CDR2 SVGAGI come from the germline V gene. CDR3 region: CASSRRQGAPGNTIYF. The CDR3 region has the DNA TGTGCCAGCAGCCGAAGACAGGGGGCACCAGGAAACACCATATATTTT.

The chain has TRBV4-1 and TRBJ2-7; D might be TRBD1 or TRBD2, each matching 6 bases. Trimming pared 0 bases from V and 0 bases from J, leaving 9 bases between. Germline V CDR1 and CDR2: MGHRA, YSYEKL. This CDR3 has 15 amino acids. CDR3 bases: TGCGCCAGCAGCCAAGACAGGGGACTCTCCTACGAGCAGTACTTC. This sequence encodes CASSQDRGLSYEQYF.

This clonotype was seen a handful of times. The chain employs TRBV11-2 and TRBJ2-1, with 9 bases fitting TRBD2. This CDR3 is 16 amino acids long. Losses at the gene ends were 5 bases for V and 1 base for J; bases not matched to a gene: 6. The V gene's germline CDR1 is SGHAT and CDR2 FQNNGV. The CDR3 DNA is TGTGCCAGCAGCCGCGGTCTAGCGGGATCCTACAATGAGCAGTTCTTC. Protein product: CASSRGLAGSYNEQFF.

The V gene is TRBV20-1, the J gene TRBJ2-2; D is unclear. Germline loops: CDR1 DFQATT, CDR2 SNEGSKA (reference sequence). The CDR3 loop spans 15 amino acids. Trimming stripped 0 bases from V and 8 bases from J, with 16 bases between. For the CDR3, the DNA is TGCAGTGCTAGAGACCCCCTCCAAGTTTCGGGGGAGCTGTTTTTT. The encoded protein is CSARDPLQVSGELFF.

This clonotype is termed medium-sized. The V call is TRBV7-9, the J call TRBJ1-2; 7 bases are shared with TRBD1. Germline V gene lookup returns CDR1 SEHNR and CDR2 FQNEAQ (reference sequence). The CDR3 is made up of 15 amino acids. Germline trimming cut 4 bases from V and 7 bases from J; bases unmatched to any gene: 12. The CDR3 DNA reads TGTGCCAGCAGCTCCTATGGACAGGTCTCCGTTGGCTACACCTTC. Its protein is CASSSYGQVSVGYTF.

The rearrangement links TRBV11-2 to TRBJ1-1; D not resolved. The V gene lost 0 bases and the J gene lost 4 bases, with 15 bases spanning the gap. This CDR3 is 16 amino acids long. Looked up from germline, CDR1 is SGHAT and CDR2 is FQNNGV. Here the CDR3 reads CASSLEAPLSFTEAFF. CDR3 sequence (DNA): TGTGCCAGCAGCTTAGAGGCGCCCCTCTCGTTCACTGAAGCTTTCTTT.

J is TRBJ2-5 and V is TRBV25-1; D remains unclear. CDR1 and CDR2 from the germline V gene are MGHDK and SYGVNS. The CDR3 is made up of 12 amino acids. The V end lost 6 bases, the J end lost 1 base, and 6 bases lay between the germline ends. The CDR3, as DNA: TGTGCCAGCAGCCAGAGCCAAGAGACCCAGTACTTC. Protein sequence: CASSQSQETQYF.

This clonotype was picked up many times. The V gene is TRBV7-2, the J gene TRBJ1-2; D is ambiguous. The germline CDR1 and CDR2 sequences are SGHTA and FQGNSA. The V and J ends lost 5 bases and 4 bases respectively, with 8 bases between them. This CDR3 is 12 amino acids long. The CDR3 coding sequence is TGTGCCAGCAGCCCCAGGACCTATGGCTACACCTTC. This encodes CASSPRTYGYTF.

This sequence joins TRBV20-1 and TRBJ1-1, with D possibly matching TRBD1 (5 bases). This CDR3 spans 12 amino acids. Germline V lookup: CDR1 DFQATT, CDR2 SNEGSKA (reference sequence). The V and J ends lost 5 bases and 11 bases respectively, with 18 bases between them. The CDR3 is CSARRQSGQAFF. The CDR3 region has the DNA TGCAGTGCTCGACGACAGTCCGGGCAGGCTTTCTTT.

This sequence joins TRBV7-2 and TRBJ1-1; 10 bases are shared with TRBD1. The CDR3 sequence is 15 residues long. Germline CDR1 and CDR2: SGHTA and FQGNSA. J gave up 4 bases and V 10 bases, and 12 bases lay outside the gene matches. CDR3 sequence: CATRRTGGVGTEAFF. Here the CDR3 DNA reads TGTGCCACCAGGCGGACAGGGGGAGTCGGCACTGAAGCTTTCTTT.

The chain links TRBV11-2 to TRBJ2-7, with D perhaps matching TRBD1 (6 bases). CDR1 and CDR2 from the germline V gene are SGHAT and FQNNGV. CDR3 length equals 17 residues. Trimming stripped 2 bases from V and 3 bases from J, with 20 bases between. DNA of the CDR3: TGTGCCAGCAGCTTAACCGCGACAGGCCATAACATCTACGAGCAGTACTTC. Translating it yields CASSLTATGHNIYEQYF.

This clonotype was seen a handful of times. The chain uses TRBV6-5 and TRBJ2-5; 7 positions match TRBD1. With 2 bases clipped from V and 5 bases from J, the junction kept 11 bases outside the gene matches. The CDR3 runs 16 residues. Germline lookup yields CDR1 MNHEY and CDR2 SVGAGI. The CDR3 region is CASSYSPGGVRETQYF. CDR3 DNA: TGTGCCAGCAGTTACAGCCCAGGGGGAGTTCGTGAGACCCAGTACTTC.

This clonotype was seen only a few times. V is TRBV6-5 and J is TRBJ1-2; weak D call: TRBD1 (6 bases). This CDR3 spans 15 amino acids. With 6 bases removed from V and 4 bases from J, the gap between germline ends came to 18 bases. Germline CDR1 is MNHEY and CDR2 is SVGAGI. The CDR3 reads CASSTTRTAFYGYTF. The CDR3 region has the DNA TGTGCCAGCAGCACCACCCGGACAGCCTTCTATGGCTACACCTTC.

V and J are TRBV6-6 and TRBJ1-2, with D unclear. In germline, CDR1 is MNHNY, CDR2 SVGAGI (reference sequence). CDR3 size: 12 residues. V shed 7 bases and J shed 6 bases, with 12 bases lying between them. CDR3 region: CASTRSRDGYTF. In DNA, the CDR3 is TGTGCCAGCACCAGGAGTCGCGATGGCTACACCTTC.

The CDR3 region is CASSSPGQGAYEQYF. The CDR3 nucleotides are TGTGCCAGCAGTTCTCCGGGACAGGGGGCCTACGAGCAGTACTTC. J is TRBJ2-7 and V is TRBV27; 11 positions match TRBD1. The CDR3 runs to 15 residues. V trimming: 4 bases; J trimming: 2 bases; junction bases outside the gene matches: 4. Germline V lookup: CDR1 MNHEY, CDR2 SMNVEV (reference sequence).

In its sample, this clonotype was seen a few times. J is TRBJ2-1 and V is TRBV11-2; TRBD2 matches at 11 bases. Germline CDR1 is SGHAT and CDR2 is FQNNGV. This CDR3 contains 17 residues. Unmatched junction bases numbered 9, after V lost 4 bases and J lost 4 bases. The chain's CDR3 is CASSSLAGGPQYNEQFF. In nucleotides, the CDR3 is TGTGCCAGCAGCTCCTTAGCGGGGGGGCCTCAGTACAATGAGCAGTTCTTC. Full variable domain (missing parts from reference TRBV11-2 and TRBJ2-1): EAGVAQSPRYKIIEKRQSVAFWCNPISGHATLYWYQQILGQGPKLLIQFQNNGVVDDSQLPKDRFSAERLKGVDSTLKIQPAKLEDSAVYLCASSSLAGGPQYNEQFFGPGTRLTVL.